This paragraph covers one T cell receptor beta chain sequence. The length of the CDR3 is 14 residues. Losses at the gene ends were 8 bases for V and 3 bases for J; bases not matched to a gene: 3. Germline V CDR1 and CDR2: MNHEY, SVGAGI. The sample originates from a study of blood T cell repertoires in COVID-19. Overall study: COVID-19 samples from acute and convalescent phases originated in the United States, Italy and Spain. Nucleic acid was either cDNA or gDNA, and it came from T cells, B-cell-depleted T cells, or PBMCs.

Repertoires were generated with immunoSEQ multiplex PCR, while TCRdb's copy carries only in-frame clones and drops some. The table lists under 250,000 clones, about 86% of them singletons. This clonotype originated in a man at least 80 years old with acute or convalescent COVID-19. The sequencing input was peripheral blood. J is TRBJ2-2 and V is TRBV6-5, with TRBD1 matching over 10 bases. This chain's CDR3 is CASRDRGDTGELFF. The DNA of the CDR3 is TGTGCCAGCCGGGACAGGGGCGACACCGGGGAGCTGTTTTTT.